This section outlines one TCR beta chain sequence together with its context. Its target is unknown. The data were taken from a study of cytomegalovirus exposure and HLA in healthy donors. The CDR3 totals 16 residues. Germline CDR1 and CDR2: SNHLY and FYNNEI. J was trimmed by 2 bases and V by 7 bases; bases with no gene match: 10. Sequenced by immunoSEQ multiplex PCR; TCRdb stores in-frame clones only, minus some. Here the sample spans around 150,000 clones, 84% being singletons. Overall study findings and caveats: In a later analysis, first-cohort TCR clusters were found to tend to co-occur in the approximately 120 validation repertoires. The listing of some 170 TCR beta chains classed them as cytomegalovirus-associated.

The 120-subject validation cohort, separate from the roughly 700-subject first cohort, included the donors. The V call is TRBV2, the J call TRBJ2-7, with 11 positions matching TRBD2. The sequenced sample was PBMCs. This TCR derives from a man aged 25 to 45 in good health and CMV-seropositive. The CDR3 protein is CASNRPGTSGTYEQYF. The CDR3 nucleotides read TGTGCCAGCAACCGGCCTGGGACTAGCGGAACCTACGAGCAGTACTTC.